A single sample gave rise to the 13 T cell receptor beta chains below, sequenced in a study of T cell responses to AZD1222 COVID-19 vaccine. TCRdb keeps only in-frame clones here, not all; method: immunoSEQ multiplex PCR. The table records 120,000 to 150,000 clones, about 91% of them present only once. Material: peripheral blood, obtained on day 0 of AZD1222 vaccination. These receptors were obtained from an adult in good health.

V gene TRBV5-4 combines with J gene TRBJ2-7; weak D call: TRBD1 (5 bases). The germline CDR1 and CDR2 sequences are SGHNT and YYREEE (reference sequence). The germline V and J ends were trimmed by 0 bases and 0 bases, with 16 bases remaining between them. CDR3 size: 17 residues. The DNA of the CDR3 is TGTGCCAGCAGCTTGGGGCGGACACTCAATCCCTCCTACGAGCAGTACTTC. This codes for CASSLGRTLNPSYEQYF.

The rearrangement links TRBV19 to TRBJ2-3; 7 nucleotides align to TRBD2. The germline gives CDR1 LNHDA, CDR2 SQIVND (reference sequence). Trimming took 2 bases from V and 4 from J; bases not matched to a gene: 6. The CDR3 has 15 amino acids. The CDR3 loop reads CASSITAGTADTQYF. CDR3 nucleotides: TGTGCCAGTAGTATAACAGCGGGGACGGCAGATACGCAGTATTTT.

The chain carries TRBV4-2 and TRBJ2-1; 9 bases are a match to TRBD2. CDR3 length equals 16 residues. CDR1 is LGHNA and CDR2 is YNFKEQ in the germline V gene. V dropped 0 bases and J dropped 6; count of bases not matched to a gene: 6. The DNA of the CDR3 is TGTGCCAGCAGCCAAGATTCTAGCGGGGTGGGCAATGAGCAGTTCTTC. Its translation is CASSQDSSGVGNEQFF.

The chain combines TRBV2 with TRBJ1-1; a possible D gene is TRBD1 (5 bases). V dropped 7 bases and J dropped 3 bases, with 15 bases sitting between them. This CDR3 is 14 amino acids long. CDR1 is SNHLY, CDR2 FYNNEI, per germline. Here the CDR3 reads CASKGLRGDTEAFF. DNA of the CDR3: TGTGCCAGCAAGGGCCTTCGGGGGGACACTGAAGCTTTCTTT.

This clone has only one observation. The J gene is TRBJ2-3, the V gene TRBV5-6; 7 nucleotides align to TRBD2. CDR1 SGHDT and CDR2 YYEEEE come from the germline V gene. The trim removed 0 bases at V and 5 bases at J, leaving 3 bases unmatched. This CDR3 comprises 14 residues. This CDR3 is CASSLGLAVDTQYF. The DNA of the CDR3 is TGTGCCAGCAGCTTGGGACTAGCTGTAGATACGCAGTATTTT.

The CDR3 bases are TGCGCCAGCAGCTTGTCACAGAGCAACTACAATGAGCAGTTCTTC. This gives the protein CASSLSQSNYNEQFF. This chain uses TRBV5-1 with TRBJ2-1; D call uncertain. The length of the CDR3 is 15 residues. CDR1 is SGHRS and CDR2 is YFSETQ in the germline V gene. Trimming took off 1 base at V and 3 bases at J, with 11 bases between the two ends.

This clone was observed a single time. The DNA for the CDR3 is TGTGCCAGCAGTGAAAGACTCCCCGGGTCTGAAAGATATGGCTACACCTTC. Its protein is CASSERLPGSERYGYTF. This rearrangement joins TRBV6-1 to TRBJ1-2; D call uncertain. Germline-derived CDR1 and CDR2 are MNHNS and SASEGT. The CDR3 consists of 17 residues. Trimming removed 2 bases from V and 5 bases from J, with 21 bases in between.

This chain joins TRBV7-3 and TRBJ1-3; 7 positions match TRBD1. V shed 0 bases and J 4 bases; nucleotides not matched to a gene: 6. The CDR3 has 16 amino acids. CDR1 is SGHTA and CDR2 is FQGTGA in the germline V gene. For the CDR3, the DNA is TGTGCCAGCAGCTTAACCGGGACAGCCTCAGGAAACACCATATATTTT. This sequence encodes CASSLTGTASGNTIYF.

The chain is built from TRBV28 and TRBJ1-1, with 9 bases fitting TRBD1. The CDR3 runs to 13 residues. The V segment lost 3 bases and the J segment 5 bases; nucleotides outside the gene matches: 1. Germline CDR1 reads MDHEN; CDR2 reads SYDVKM. The CDR3 DNA reads TGTGCCAGCAGTTTCGGACAGGGGACTGAAGCTTTCTTT. This translates into CASSFGQGTEAFF.

V gene TRBV5-6 combines with J gene TRBJ1-1, with D perhaps matching TRBD1 (6 bases). CDR3 length: 15 amino acids. Germline V lookup: CDR1 SGHDT, CDR2 YYEEEE. The germline V and J ends were trimmed by 1 base and 4 bases, with 14 bases remaining between them. The CDR3 spells CASSLLARGFTEAFF. The CDR3 nucleotides are TGTGCCAGCAGCTTGCTCGCGAGGGGGTTCACTGAAGCTTTCTTT. The variable domain in full, completed from reference TRBV5-6 and TRBJ1-1, reads DAGVTQSPTHLIKTRGQQVTLRCSPKSGHDTVSWYQQALGQGPQFIFQYYEEEERQRGNFPDRFSGHQFPNYSSELNVNALLLGDSALYLCASSLLARGFTEAFFGQGTRLTVV.

This clone turned up a few times. This chain connects TRBV21-1 to TRBJ1-2. TRBV21-1 is described as a pseudogene. CDR3 length: 18 residues. The CDR3, as DNA: TGTGCCAGCAGCAAATGCCTAAGTTCGGGTAATCGGAACTATGGCTACACCTTC. It specifies CASSKCLSSGNRNYGYTF.

This sequence joins TRBV13 and TRBJ1-6; unclear D gene. The germline V gene has CDR1 PRHDT and CDR2 FYEKMQ (reference sequence). The ends were cut back, 5 bases at V and 0 bases at J, with 11 bases in the middle. The CDR3 loop spans 16 amino acids. In DNA, the CDR3 is TGTGCCAGCAGCAACAAGAAAAGCTCCTATAATTCACCCCTCCACTTT. It codes for CASSNKKSSYNSPLHF.

This clone has more than one count but fewer than ten. J is TRBJ1-1 and V is TRBV10-3; 7 nucleotides agree with TRBD1. The CDR3 is 15 amino acids. Looked up from germline, CDR1 is ENHRY and CDR2 is SYGVKD. The J segment lost 5 bases and the V segment lost 3 bases, leaving 9 bases of the junction unmatched. The CDR3, as DNA: TGTGCCATCAGTGACCCGGGACAGATGCGGACTGAAGCTTTCTTT. This encodes CAISDPGQMRTEAFF.